These 26 T cell receptor beta chains originate from one sample sequenced in a study of T-cell reconstitution after alpha-beta-depleted transplantation in children. A library of TCRbeta sequences, prepared with unique molecular identifiers, was generated. TCRdb called the PCR reads again in MiXCR, with one record for every CDR3 protein. The table lists hundreds of thousands of distinct CDR3 sequences, roughly a tenth of them singletons. The specimen comprised PBMCs from the stem cell graft donor, sampled from the stem cell graft. The source of these receptors is a human donor who donated a stem cell graft to a child with acute lymphoblastic leukemia.

This clonotype has at least ten counts. V is TRBV4-3 and J is TRBJ2-2; 8 bases map to TRBD2. CDR3 length equals 16 residues. The V gene's germline CDR1 is LGHNA and CDR2 YSLEER. V gave up 0 bases and J gave up 7 bases; unmatched junction bases: 7. The CDR3 sequence: CASSQEERGTVGELFF. In DNA, the CDR3 is TGCGCCAGCAGCCAAGAAGAGCGGGGGACGGTCGGGGAGCTGTTTTTT.

This clonotype was counted only a few times. The V and J genes are TRBV12-3 or TRBV12-4 and TRBJ1-5; D may be TRBD1 (6 bases). V dropped 6 bases and J dropped 8 bases, with 20 bases sitting between them. The length of the CDR3 is 15 residues. For the CDR3, the DNA is TGTGCCAGCAGCCCGACAGGTGAGGGGATTGAGCCCCAGCATTTT. Translating it yields CASSPTGEGIEPQHF.

Ten or more counts support this clonotype. The chain employs TRBV6-1 and TRBJ2-7; TRBD1 matches at 8 bases. J gave up 7 bases and V 5 bases, and 10 bases lay outside the gene matches. The germline gives CDR1 MNHNS, CDR2 SASEGT. The CDR3 extends over 14 amino acids. The CDR3 region is CASSIGQGLLEQYF. The DNA of the CDR3 is TGTGCCAGCAGTATCGGACAGGGACTGTTAGAGCAGTACTTC.

The chain joins TRBV6-1 to TRBJ1-1, with D perhaps TRBD1 (5 bases). Germline CDR1 MNHNS, CDR2 SASEGT. The V end lost 2 bases, the J end lost 8 bases, and 15 bases lay between the germline ends. The CDR3 runs to 14 residues. CDR3 region: CASSEWGSSFEAFF. CDR3 nucleotides: TGTGCCAGCAGTGAATGGGGGTCGAGCTTCGAAGCTTTCTTT.

This clonotype was seen a handful of times. The V and J genes are TRBV5-5 and TRBJ2-2, with 7 bases that match TRBD1. This CDR3 comprises 15 residues. Germline V gene lookup returns CDR1 SGHKS and CDR2 YYEKEE (reference sequence). The junction had 1 base not matched to a gene; V was cut back by 2 bases and J by 0 bases. CDR3: CASSFDRANTGELFF. The CDR3 region has the DNA TGTGCCAGCAGCTTCGACAGGGCGAACACCGGGGAGCTGTTTTTT.

The rearrangement uses TRBV25-1 and TRBJ2-5; the match to TRBD2 covers 11 bases. After removal of 6 bases from V and 4 bases from J, the junction contained 10 bases not matched to a gene. In germline, CDR1 is MGHDK, CDR2 SYGVNS. This CDR3 region has 16 residues. Here the CDR3 reads CASSESHSGGGETQYF. The CDR3 DNA sequence: TGTGCCAGCAGCGAAAGTCATAGCGGGGGGGGAGAGACCCAGTACTTC.

In this sample, this clonotype turned up many times. The rearrangement links TRBV20-1 to TRBJ2-1, with D uncertain. There are 11 residues in the CDR3. V shed 7 bases and J shed 4 bases, with 8 bases lying between them. CDR1 and CDR2 from the germline V gene are DFQATT and SNEGSKA (reference sequence). The CDR3 loop is CSVGWYNEQFF. CDR3 nucleotides: TGCAGTGTAGGGTGGTACAATGAGCAGTTCTTC.

This chain joins TRBV7-2 and TRBJ2-7; TRBD2 is a possible D gene (6 bases). V lost 3 bases to trimming and J lost 6 bases, with 15 bases between them. This CDR3 comprises 14 residues. CDR1 and CDR2 from the germline V gene are SGHTA and FQGNSA. CDR3 sequence: CASSFNGGIGEQYF. In DNA form, the CDR3 reads TGTGCCAGCAGCTTTAACGGGGGAATAGGCGAGCAGTACTTC.

The chain recombines TRBV7-2 with TRBJ1-1; TRBD1 agrees at 10 bases. CDR1 is SGHTA and CDR2 is FQGNSA in the germline V gene. With V trimmed by 5 bases and J by 2 bases, 11 bases remained unmatched. The CDR3 totals 17 residues. In DNA, the CDR3 is TGTGCCAGCAGCCTGGGACAGGGGTTTGTGCTTAACACTGAAGCTTTCTTT. Its protein product is CASSLGQGFVLNTEAFF.

This clonotype occurred a few times. The genes are TRBV5-1 and TRBJ2-1, with TRBD2 matching over 10 bases. The V gene's germline CDR1 is SGHRS and CDR2 YFSETQ. The CDR3 spans 17 residues. The junction had 14 bases not matched to a gene; V was cut back by 4 bases and J by 7 bases. CDR3 in amino acids: CASSQTGLAGGQNEQFF. DNA for the CDR3: TGCGCCAGCAGCCAAACGGGGTTAGCGGGGGGCCAAAATGAGCAGTTCTTC.

This clonotype was seen more than once but under ten times. The CDR3 nucleotides are TGTGCCAGCTCACCAGAGGTGGCGGGCAATCAGCCCCAGCATTTT. Translating it yields CASSPEVAGNQPQHF. This chain joins TRBV18 and TRBJ1-5; D not certain. CDR3 length equals 15 residues. V was clipped by 2 bases and J by 2 bases, with 10 bases between them. Germline V gene sequence: CDR1 KGHSH, CDR2 LQKENI.

Many counts were recorded for this clonotype. The chain has TRBV7-2 and TRBJ2-1; possibly TRBD1 or TRBD2 for D (7 bases each). V was cut by 0 bases and J by 9 bases, with 21 bases left in between. CDR3 size: 17 residues. The germline gives CDR1 SGHTA, CDR2 FQGNSA. CDR3 amino acids: CASSLAGRARGKIEQFF. CDR3 bases: TGTGCCAGCAGCTTAGCGGGGAGGGCCAGGGGGAAGATTGAGCAGTTCTTC. Full variable domain (outside the CDR3, taken from reference TRBV7-2 and TRBJ2-1): GAGVSQSPSNKVTEKGKDVELRCDPISGHTALYWYRQSLGQGLEFLIYFQGNSAPDKSGLPSDRFSAERTGGSVSTLTIQRTQQEDSAVYLCASSLAGRARGKIEQFFGPGTRLTVL.

This clonotype was observed many times. CDR3 in amino acids: CASAGEGTEAFF. The DNA of the CDR3 is TGTGCCTCCGCCGGAGAGGGGACTGAAGCTTTCTTT. This chain links TRBV6-2 or TRBV6-3 with TRBJ1-1; weak D call: TRBD1 (5 bases). CDR3 length: 12 amino acids. Germline V gives CDR1 MNHEY, CDR2 SVGEGT. Trimming took off 11 bases at V and 5 bases at J, with 15 bases between the two ends.

This clonotype was counted at least ten times. V is TRBV25-1 and J is TRBJ2-7; 9 bases agree with TRBD1. Germline V CDR1 and CDR2: MGHDK, SYGVNS. The CDR3 consists of 14 residues. With V trimmed by 7 bases and J by 3 bases, 7 bases remained unmatched. CDR3 loop: CASTADRGYYEQYF. The CDR3 DNA is TGTGCCAGCACCGCGGACAGGGGATACTACGAGCAGTACTTC.

This rearrangement joins TRBV5-1 to TRBJ2-2, with 8 bases that match TRBD2. Germline V gives CDR1 SGHRS, CDR2 YFSETQ. This CDR3 spans 14 amino acids. Trimming at V came to 5 bases and at J to 5 bases, leaving 5 bases not matched to a gene. This CDR3 is CASRPGLGTGELFF. CDR3 nucleotides: TGCGCCAGCAGGCCGGGACTAGGTACCGGGGAGCTGTTTTTT.

This clonotype has a count of ten or more. The chain recombines TRBV7-2 with TRBJ1-4; no clear D. V lost 3 bases, J lost 5 bases, and 10 bases lay in between. CDR1 SGHTA and CDR2 FQGNSA come from the germline V gene. The CDR3 spans 14 residues. In DNA, the CDR3 is TGTGCCAGCAGCTTTGAGCAGATAAATGAAAAACTGTTTTTT. The encoded protein is CASSFEQINEKLFF.

In its sample, this clonotype was seen a few times. V and J are TRBV5-1 and TRBJ2-6; D is undetermined. V lost 0 bases and J lost 2, with 6 bases in between. From germline, CDR1 is SGHRS and CDR2 YFSETQ. The CDR3 length is 15 residues. CDR3 amino acids: CASSLGAPGANVLTF. The CDR3 nucleotides are TGCGCCAGCAGCTTGGGAGCACCTGGGGCCAACGTCCTGACTTTC.

This clonotype was seen only a few times. This chain uses TRBV4-3 with TRBJ2-3; D call uncertain. The CDR3 is 13 residues long. Trimming took 0 bases from V and 12 from J, leaving 13 bases between them. The V gene's germline CDR1 is LGHNA and CDR2 YSLEER. This chain's CDR3 is CASSQDRVSPQYF. The CDR3 DNA reads TGCGCCAGCAGCCAAGATAGAGTTAGCCCTCAGTATTTT.

V is TRBV11-2 and J is TRBJ1-1; tentatively, D is TRBD1 (6 bases). CDR3 length: 14 amino acids. From germline, CDR1 is SGHAT and CDR2 FQNNGV. V was cut by 1 base and J by 11 bases, with 17 bases left in between. CDR3 loop: CASSLGDNLDRAFF. The CDR3 nucleotides read TGTGCCAGCAGCTTAGGGGACAACCTCGATCGGGCTTTCTTT. Combining the CDR3 with reference TRBV11-2 and TRBJ1-1 gives the whole variable domain EAGVAQSPRYKIIEKRQSVAFWCNPISGHATLYWYQQILGQGPKLLIQFQNNGVVDDSQLPKDRFSAERLKGVDSTLKIQPAKLEDSAVYLCASSLGDNLDRAFFGQGTRLTVV.

The chain joins TRBV10-3 to TRBJ2-5, with unresolved D. Germline assignment: CDR1 ENHRY and CDR2 SYGVKD. The CDR3 is made up of 12 amino acids. V gave up 9 bases and J gave up 7 bases, with 15 bases separating them. CDR3 sequence (DNA): TGTGCCATTGGACCTGCATGGACGACCCAGTACTTC. As protein: CAIGPAWTTQYF.

This clonotype was counted a few times. The chain carries TRBV6-4 and TRBJ2-7, with TRBD1 identical over 12 bases. The CDR3 is made up of 16 amino acids. Germline V gene sequence: CDR1 MRHNA, CDR2 SNTAGT. J gave up 4 bases and V 5 bases, and 9 bases lay outside the gene matches. The CDR3 DNA reads as TGTGCCAGCAGTATGACCGGGACAGGGGGCCGGTACGAGCAGTACTTC. It codes for CASSMTGTGGRYEQYF.

This clonotype was detected only a few times. This sequence joins TRBV27 and TRBJ2-7, with a tentative D call TRBD1 (5 bases). The CDR3 is 19 residues long. Germline V gene lookup returns CDR1 MNHEY and CDR2 SMNVEV (reference sequence). Between the trimmed V and J ends, which lost 2 bases and 3 bases, there was a span of 26 bases. The CDR3: CASSLERFGAAGYCYEQYF. In nucleotides, the CDR3 is TGTGCCAGCAGTTTAGAGAGGTTTGGGGCGGCAGGTTATTGCTACGAGCAGTACTTC.

This clonotype was recorded at least ten times. This CDR3 is CASSLGGSQNIQYF. The DNA for the CDR3 is TGTGCCAGCAGCTTAGGGGGGTCCCAAAACATTCAGTACTTC. The chain couples TRBV7-2 to TRBJ2-4; tentatively, D is TRBD1 or TRBD2 (5 bases each). The CDR3 loop spans 14 amino acids. V lost 1 base, J lost 5 bases, and 9 bases lay in between. Germline lookup yields CDR1 SGHTA and CDR2 FQGNSA.

The table lists this clonotype with many counts. The V and J genes are TRBV12-3 or TRBV12-4 and TRBJ2-7; TRBD1 matches 7 bases. With 7 bases clipped from V and 4 bases from J, the junction kept 10 bases outside the gene matches. The CDR3 has 14 amino acids. The chain's CDR3 is CASTLTGTTYEQYF. The CDR3 DNA is TGTGCCAGCACCCTGACAGGGACCACTTACGAGCAGTACTTC.

In this sample, this clonotype turned up many times. The gene calls are TRBV7-9 and TRBJ2-2, with TRBD1 matching over 7 bases. V was pared by 8 bases and J by 4 bases, with 7 bases of the junction left unmatched. Germline CDR1 SEHNR, CDR2 FQNEAQ (reference sequence). The CDR3 length is 14 residues. In DNA, the CDR3 is TGTGCCAGCTCACGACAGGGAGTCACCGGGGAGCTGTTTTTT. Its protein product is CASSRQGVTGELFF. Full variable domain (rest looked up from reference TRBV7-9 and TRBJ2-2): DTGVSQNPRHKITKRGQNVTFRCDPISEHNRLYWYRQTLGQGPEFLTYFQNEAQLEKSRLLSDRFSAERPKGSFSTLEIQRTEQGDSAMYLCASSRQGVTGELFFGEGSRLTVL.

This clonotype showed up just a few times. This chain links TRBV20-1 with TRBJ1-5; tentatively, D is TRBD1 (6 bases). The germline V gene encodes CDR1 DFQATT and CDR2 SNEGSKA (reference sequence). CDR3 length: 17 amino acids. V was shortened by 1 base and J by 4 bases, with 20 bases between the two germline ends. CDR3 sequence reads: CSARGALEGGVNQPQHF. DNA for the CDR3: TGCAGTGCTAGAGGGGCCCTCGAGGGGGGAGTTAATCAGCCCCAGCATTTT.